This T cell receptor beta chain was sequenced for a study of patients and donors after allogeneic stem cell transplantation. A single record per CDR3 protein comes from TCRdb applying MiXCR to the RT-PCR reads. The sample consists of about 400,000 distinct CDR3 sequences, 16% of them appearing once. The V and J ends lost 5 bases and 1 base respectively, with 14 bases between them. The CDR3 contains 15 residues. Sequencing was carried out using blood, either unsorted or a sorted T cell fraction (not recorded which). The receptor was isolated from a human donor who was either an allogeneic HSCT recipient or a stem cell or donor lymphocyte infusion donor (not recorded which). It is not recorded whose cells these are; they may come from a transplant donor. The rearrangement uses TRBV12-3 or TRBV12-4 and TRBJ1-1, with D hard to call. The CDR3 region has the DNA TGTGCCAGCAGTCCGTACGGTCAGGAGAACACTGAAGCTTTCTTT. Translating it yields CASSPYGQENTEAFF.